This TCR beta chain was recorded in a study of T cell responses to AZD1222 COVID-19 vaccine. Study results and caveats: Donor demographics were predominantly white British with a female majority; clonal diversity may be underestimated.

Measured with immunoSEQ multiplex PCR; TCRdb has only the in-frame clones, and not every one. The sample comprises 130,000 or so clones, roughly 92% of which are singletons, and roughly 5.9% rests with the top ten. V lost 3 bases and J lost 4; bases outside the gene matches: 6. Germline loops: CDR1 GTSNPN, CDR2 SVGIG (reference sequence). The CDR3 extends over 14 amino acids. Points on this clone: The antigen remains undetermined.

The chain is built from TRBV30 and TRBJ1-3; 7 nucleotides line up with TRBD1. The sequenced sample was peripheral blood, obtained on day 0 of AZD1222 vaccination. The source of this sequence is an adult in good health. The CDR3 region is CAWSGDRSGNTIYF. CDR3 bases: TGTGCCTGGAGCGGGGACAGATCCGGAAACACCATATATTTT.